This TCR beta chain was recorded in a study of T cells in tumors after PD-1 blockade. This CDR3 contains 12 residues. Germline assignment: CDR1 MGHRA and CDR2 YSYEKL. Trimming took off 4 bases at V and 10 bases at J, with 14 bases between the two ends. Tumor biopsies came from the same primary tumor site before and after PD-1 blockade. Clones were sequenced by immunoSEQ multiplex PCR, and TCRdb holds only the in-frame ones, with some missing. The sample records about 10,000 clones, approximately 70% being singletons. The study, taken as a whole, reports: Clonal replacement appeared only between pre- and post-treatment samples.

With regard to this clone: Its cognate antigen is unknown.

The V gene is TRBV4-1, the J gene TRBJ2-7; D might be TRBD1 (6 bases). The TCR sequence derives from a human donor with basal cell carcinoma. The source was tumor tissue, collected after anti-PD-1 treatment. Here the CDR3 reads CASSRGDTLQYF. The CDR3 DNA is TGCGCCAGCAGCCGAGGGGACACCCTCCAGTACTTC.